This TCR beta chain came from a study of human T cells and chemical hapten exposure. The time point is: patch test 1, 2 weeks after DPC sensitization. Noted treatment: therapeutic diphenylcyclopropenone sensitization with weekly scalp DPC. Germline CDR1 and CDR2: SNHLY and FYNNEI. The CDR3 loop spans 15 amino acids. V gave up 8 bases and J gave up 2 bases; unmatched junction bases: 9. TCRdb analysed the RACE reads with MiXCR anew, one entry per CDR3 protein. This sample carries tens of thousands of distinct CDR3 sequences, 32% of them seen once, and the ten largest clones take roughly 10%. This TCR derives from a man between 40 and 49 years old with alopecia areata. Some clones in this sample may be carry-over from other donors' samples. The sequenced sample was whole blood, obtained in connection with sensitization to the hapten diphenylcyclopropenone (DPC). The chain has TRBV2 and TRBJ2-3, with 8 positions matching TRBD2. Written as DNA, the CDR3 is TGTGCCAGCGCAAGGGGACTAGATTTCACAGATACGCAGTATTTT. Translation: CASARGLDFTDTQYF.